The rows below give T cell receptor beta chains drawn from one sample of a study of Ad26.COV2.S vaccination and SARS-CoV-2 variants. This table comes from immunoSEQ multiplex PCR, and its TCRdb copy is limited to in-frame clones, with some not included. The table lists approximately 410,000 clones, approximately 92% of them singletons, with around 1.8% in the top ten. The source material was peripheral blood, sampled in a trial of Ad26.COV2.S vaccine versus placebo. The source is a person between 18 and 60 years old who received the Ad26.COV2.S COVID-19 vaccine or a placebo. Both conserved end residues are part of each CDR3. D genes are given only for firm matches. Some rows have no size entry. The others give once, few or many, or a class for an expanded clone.

D: TRBD1; J: TRBJ1-2; size: .; V: TRBV15; CDR3: CATSKPGQGGGYTF; DNA: TGTGCCACCAGCAAGCCGGGACAGGGTGGTGGCTACACCTTC
D: TRBD1; J: TRBJ2-3; size: .; V: TRBV10-1; CDR3: CASSGDRGLADTQYF; DNA: TGCGCCAGCAGTGGGGACAGGGGGTTGGCAGATACGCAGTATTTT
D: .; J: TRBJ2-7; size: once; V: TRBV9; CDR3: CASSHPGRRVDEQYF; DNA: TGTGCCAGCAGCCACCCCGGGAGACGAGTGGACGAGCAGTACTTC
D: .; J: TRBJ1-4; size: .; V: TRBV27; CDR3: CASSLLGQGPQKLFF; DNA: TGTGCCAGCAGTTTATTAGGCCAGGGACCCCAAAAACTGTTTTTT
D: .; J: TRBJ2-3; size: .; V: TRBV18; CDR3: CASSPLELTSTDTQYF; DNA: TGTGCCAGCTCACCCCTGGAGCTTACTAGCACAGATACGCAGTATTTT
D: .; J: TRBJ1-5; size: .; V: TRBV21-1; CDR3: CATDQPQHF; DNA: TGTGCCACAGATCAGCCCCAGCATTTT
D: .; J: TRBJ2-1; size: .; V: TRBV11-2; CDR3: CASSLVPNRGEQFF; DNA: TGTGCCAGCAGCTTAGTTCCCAACCGGGGTGAGCAGTTCTTC
D: .; J: TRBJ2-3; size: .; V: TRBV25-1; CDR3: CASSAGYRADTQYF; DNA: TGTGCCAGCAGTGCCGGCTACCGCGCAGATACGCAGTATTTT
D: .; J: TRBJ2-3; size: once; V: TRBV10-3; CDR3: CASDLGGGGTDTQYF; DNA: TGTGCCAGCGACCTAGGGGGCGGGGGCACAGATACGCAGTATTTT
D: .; J: TRBJ1-6; size: .; V: TRBV19; CDR3: CASTNSGVSLHF; DNA: TGTGCCAGTACCAATTCCGGGGTATCCCTCCACTTT
D: .; J: TRBJ2-1; size: once; V: TRBV19; CDR3: CASSIPGKNEQFF; DNA: TGTGCCAGTAGTATTCCAGGGAAGAATGAGCAGTTCTTC
D: TRBD1; J: TRBJ1-2; size: .; V: TRBV3-1/TRBV3-2; CDR3: CASSFRTGFYGYTF; DNA: TGTGCCAGCAGCTTCCGGACAGGCTTCTATGGCTACACCTTC
D: TRBD1; J: TRBJ1-5; size: .; V: TRBV7-2; CDR3: CASSRGGGFQPQHF; DNA: TGTGCCAGCAGCCGGGGAGGGGGCTTTCAGCCCCAGCATTTT
D: TRBD1; J: TRBJ2-1; size: .; V: TRBV5-6; CDR3: CASSPWTGATYNEQFF; DNA: TGTGCCAGCAGCCCTTGGACAGGGGCCACCTACAATGAGCAGTTCTTC
D: TRBD1; J: TRBJ2-7; size: .; V: TRBV27; CDR3: CASSFGQGPPYEQYF; DNA: TGTGCCAGCAGTTTCGGACAGGGACCCCCCTACGAGCAGTACTTC
D: .; J: TRBJ1-5; size: .; V: TRBV7-8; CDR3: CASSLGRPPQPQHF; DNA: TGTGCCAGCAGCTTAGGACGACCCCCTCAGCCCCAGCATTTT
D: TRBD1; J: TRBJ2-2; size: .; V: TRBV7-8; CDR3: CASSPRDREVGELFF; DNA: TGTGCCAGCAGCCCGCGGGACAGGGAGGTCGGGGAGCTGTTTTTT
D: TRBD2; J: TRBJ2-1; size: .; V: TRBV3-1/TRBV3-2; CDR3: CASSQDGGGYNEQFF; DNA: TGTGCCAGCAGCCAAGATGGGGGGGGCTACAATGAGCAGTTCTTC
D: TRBD1; J: TRBJ2-2; size: .; V: TRBV7-9; CDR3: CASRHSGQGNTGELFF; DNA: TGTGCCAGCAGACACTCCGGACAGGGGAACACCGGGGAGCTGTTTTTT
D: TRBD2; J: TRBJ2-3; size: .; V: TRBV28; CDR3: CAIKAGGQDTQYF; DNA: TGTGCCATCAAAGCGGGGGGGCAAGATACGCAGTATTTT
D: TRBD2; J: TRBJ2-5; size: .; V: TRBV9; CDR3: CASSVDSGETQYF; DNA: TGTGCCAGCAGCGTAGATAGCGGGGAGACCCAGTACTTC
D: .; J: TRBJ1-4; size: once; V: TRBV4-1; CDR3: CASSQDRFGGQNEKLFF; DNA: TGCGCCAGCAGCCAAGATCGGTTCGGGGGCCAGAATGAAAAACTGTTTTTT
D: .; J: TRBJ2-1; size: .; V: TRBV5-6; CDR3: CASSLDLGRTNNEQFF; DNA: TGTGCCAGCAGCTTGGATCTGGGCCGGACCAACAATGAGCAGTTCTTC
D: .; J: TRBJ2-5; size: .; V: TRBV1; CDR3: CTSSPKREVEDQETQYF; DNA: TGCACCAGCAGCCCTAAGCGGGAGGTCGAGGACCAAGAGACCCAGTACTTC
D: .; J: TRBJ2-2; size: .; V: TRBV11-2; CDR3: CASSLTGNTGELFF; DNA: TGTGCCAGCAGCTTAACGGGGAACACCGGGGAGCTGTTTTTT
D: .; J: TRBJ1-6; size: .; V: TRBV2; CDR3: CASNLEAGTYSPLHF; DNA: TGTGCCAGCAACCTCGAAGCAGGGACGTATTCACCCCTCCACTTT
D: TRBD2; J: TRBJ2-1; size: .; V: TRBV6-5; CDR3: CASRTSGGSNEQFF; DNA: TGTGCCAGCAGGACTAGCGGGGGGTCCAATGAGCAGTTCTTC
D: TRBD2; J: TRBJ2-3; size: few; V: TRBV3-1/TRBV3-2; CDR3: CASSQGLRGGSTDTQYF; DNA: TGTGCCAGCAGCCAAGGCTTGCGGGGGGGTAGCACAGATACGCAGTATTTT
D: TRBD2; J: TRBJ2-1; size: .; V: TRBV19; CDR3: CASSWRGVNEQFF; DNA: TGTGCCAGTAGTTGGCGGGGGGTCAATGAGCAGTTCTTC
D: .; J: TRBJ1-3; size: .; V: TRBV28; CDR3: CASSISTMWGNTIYF; DNA: TGTGCCAGCAGCATTTCGACTATGTGGGGAAACACCATATATTTT
D: .; J: TRBJ2-2; size: .; V: TRBV3-1/TRBV3-2; CDR3: CASSLYTGELFF; DNA: TGTGCCAGCAGCCTTTACACCGGGGAGCTGTTTTTT